This T cell receptor beta chain was captured by sequencing in a study of T cells in Graves' hyperthyroidism and ophthalmopathy (dated by TCRdb to 2018 to 2020). Concerning the study at large: Peripheral blood was collected at initial diagnosis, before any treatment. TCR V-J signatures able to tell the groups apart were searched for in a discovery cohort of approximately 95 patients, of whom more than 40 had Graves' ophthalmopathy and roughly 59 had stable Graves' hyperthyroidism. Prospective prediction of ophthalmopathy was tested in an independent validation cohort of 18 hyperthyroidism patients and 17 patients who later progressed to ophthalmopathy. The approximately 90 discovery patients were randomly split 7:3 into training and test sets. The study also compared thyroid tissue and blood T-cell repertoires from five or six Graves' hyperthyroidism patients. Once sampling was done, hyperthyroidism patients were given methimazole at a starting dose of 30 mg daily, whereas ophthalmopathy patients were given high-dose intravenous methylprednisolone. TCR Vbeta CDR3 sequencing of approximately 140 peripheral blood samples (over 40 ophthalmopathy, about 74 hyperthyroidism and some 17 progressor patients) is reported in the paper.

TCR beta CDR3 regions were amplified from RNA transcripts. The TCR CDR3 was subjected to a first round of RT-PCR using the HTBI primer set and the Qiagen OneStep RT-PCR kit. Libraries were constructed in a second round of multiplex PCR, after which size selection and purification were carried out. Sequencing of the libraries was done on an Illumina HiSeq2000 using paired-end 100 bp reads. The published analysis was carried out like this. SOAPnuke was used to process the raw data, throwing out any read that contained adapters or uncalled bases, had a mean Phred below 15, or lacked an exact constant-primer or identifier match. COPE v1.2.5 was used to merge high-quality paired reads, and clonotypes were defined as unique nucleotide sequences. Clonotypes were aligned to IMGT TRBV, TRBD and TRBJ reference segments using MiTCR v1.1. Only V-J combinations with frequency above 0.0001, covering 99.2% of repertoires, were analysed. The TCS score was defined as the ratio of F50 (clonal expansion) to E x V (chaos), calculated using BLOSUM62-based TCRdist between CDR3 peptides within each V-J. Welch's t-statistics and random forest reduced several hundred V-J features to roughly 13, which were used in a naive Bayes classifier (R e1071). The raw public data were reprocessed by TCRdb itself: fastp quality trimming at Q25, MiXCR clonotype calling, in-frame beta chains only. CDR3 protein sequences are deduplicated, and each keeps its most common genes and DNA. The V and J calls here are based on TCRdb, not the publication. The sample table shows around 420,000 distinct CDR3 sequences, and 15% to 17% are seen once. 7.7% of the sample lies in the top ten.

This clonotype was seen repeatedly, ten times or more. Its antigen is unknown. It has no much larger one-base neighbor in the sample; base qualities were not kept. Stable Graves' hyperthyroidism was defined as no progression to ophthalmopathy during 18 months of follow-up. The hyperthyroidism patients were between 18 and 65 years old and newly diagnosed, with a disease duration of less than 2 months. Any patient with an uncontrolled infection, another autoimmune disease, pregnancy or lactation was excluded. Diagnoses relied on clinical symptoms, serum thyroxine and TRAb, thyroid ultrasound and orbital computed tomography. PBMCs were isolated from about 10 ml of fresh peripheral blood by Ficoll-Paque density gradient centrifugation. Total RNA was extracted with Trizol reagent, and quality was checked on an Agilent 2100 Bioanalyzer. Beyond this particular receptor, the publication reports: In validation, the model predicted progression to ophthalmopathy with approximately 71% sensitivity and around 72% specificity, a median of approximately 6.7 months before onset. A model built on a 13 V-J signature distinguished ophthalmopathy from stable hyperthyroidism, reaching roughly 88% sensitivity and 81% to 83% specificity in cross-validation and 80%/75% in testing. No statistical method was used to fix the sample size in advance, and group allocation was not hidden from the investigators. Most expanded thyroid clonotypes (frequency above 0.001) were also found in blood, which suggests that blood repertoires may mirror thyroid immune responses.

Taken from the germline V gene, the CDR1 and CDR2 loops are KGHSH and LQKENI. Trimming costs V 2 bases and J 4 bases, and their ends lie 20 bases apart. There are 17 amino acids in the CDR3, from cysteine to phenylalanine inclusive. The entry retains the CDR3 DNA only, 51 bases that are in frame from base 1. Source material: blood. The receptor was isolated from a woman under 30 with Graves' hyperthyroidism. The rearranged chain carries TRBV18 and TRBJ1-1, with the identity of the D gene unclear. The sequence in DNA is TGTGCCAGCTCACCATACCTTGGGTCTGGCGGAAGCACTGAAGCTTTCTTT. It is translated as CASSPYLGSGGSTEAFF.